These T cell receptor beta chains were read from a single sample in a study of blood T cells in healthy people across ages. Using its own MiXCR run on the 5' RACE reads, TCRdb lists one record per CDR3 protein. Of about 1.8 million distinct CDR3 sequences listed, 49% are singletons. Sequences were obtained from blood. These receptors all come from a woman in her forties in good health. The CDR3 runs from the conserved cysteine through the conserved F or W. The D gene is left open where the match is weak. Size values are once, few and many counts, or a class for expanded clones, and some rows have none.

>TRBJ2-4|TRBD1|TRBV15|few
TGTGCCACCAGCAGAGAAGTAGTTCGACAGGGGGTCACGGACATTCAGTACTTC
CATSREVVRQGVTDIQYF
>TRBJ1-1|NA|TRBV29-1|once
TGCAGCGTTGAAGGGGGCCTAGAAGCTTTCTTT
CSVEGGLEAFF
>TRBJ2-5|NA|TRBV20-1|NA
TGCAGTGCTCCCACGCGGGGTGCGGTTCAAGAGACCCAGTACTTC
CSAPTRGAVQETQYF
>TRBJ1-2|NA|TRBV19|NA
TGTGCCAGTAGTATCTGGGGAAGCTACACCTTC
CASSIWGSYTF
>TRBJ2-5|TRBD2|TRBV9|few
TGTGCCAGCAGCTTCGGAGCGGGGAATCAAGAGACCCAGTACTTC
CASSFGAGNQETQYF
>TRBJ2-2|TRBD2|TRBV3-1|NA
TGTGCCAGCAGCCAGCCCCTTGGGCGGGGGTACACCGGGGAGCTGTTTTTT
CASSQPLGRGYTGELFF
>TRBJ1-5|NA|TRBV20-1|NA
TGCAGTGCTAGAGATCACGTAGTAAGGGGAAATGAGCCCCAGCATTTT
CSARDHVVRGNEPQHF
>TRBJ2-4|NA|TRBV5-1|NA
TGCGCCAGCAGCTTGGCCGAGGTAGCCAAAAACATTCAGTACTTC
CASSLAEVAKNIQYF
>TRBJ2-1|TRBD2|TRBV4-2|many
TGTGCCAGCAGCCACGAACCTAGCGGGGGGGTTTCCTACAATGAGCAGTTCTTC
CASSHEPSGGVSYNEQFF
>TRBJ1-2|TRBD1|TRBV28|NA
TGTGCCAGCAGCCATCGACAGGGGGCAGGAGGCTACACCTTC
CASSHRQGAGGYTF
>TRBJ1-2|NA|TRBV29-1|NA
TGCATCGTTAAAGGGTATGGCTACACCTTC
CIVKGYGYTF
>TRBJ1-4|NA|TRBV6-2/TRBV6-3|NA
TGTGCCAGCAGCCAACACGGAAAACTGTTTTTT
CASSQHGKLFF
>TRBJ1-1|TRBD1|TRBV25-1|NA
TGTGCCAGCAGTGAGGGACAGGCGAACACTGAAGCTTTCTTT
CASSEGQANTEAFF
>TRBJ2-3|NA|TRBV18|few
TGTGCCAGCTCACCACCGGGACTGCGCACAGATACGCAGTATTTT
CASSPPGLRTDTQYF
>TRBJ2-2|NA|TRBV7-9|NA
TGTGCCAGCAGTTTGGGACGGTACACCGGGGAGCTGTTTTTT
CASSLGRYTGELFF
>TRBJ2-1|NA|TRBV10-3|NA
TGTGCCATCAGTCCAAGCGCATCTCCCTACAATGAGCAGTTCTTC
CAISPSASPYNEQFF
>TRBJ2-7|TRBD2|TRBV9|NA
TGTGCCAGCAGCGTAGCTACCGGTAGTGACGCCAATGGGGGGGAAACCCAGTACTTC
CASSVATGSDANGGETQYF
>TRBJ2-7|TRBD1|TRBV5-1|once
TGCGCCAGCAGCACGAGAGGACAGGGGGACGACGAGCAGTACTTC
CASSTRGQGDDEQYF
>TRBJ2-6|NA|TRBV4-3|NA
TGCGCCAGCAGCCAATTTCACAGGTCACCAACTTCTAGGACCAACGTCCTGACTTTC
CASSQFHRSPTSRTNVLTF
>TRBJ2-5|TRBD1|TRBV7-9|NA
TGTGCCAGCAGCGCTACCGGGACAGCGGAAGAGACCCAGTACTTC
CASSATGTAEETQYF
>TRBJ2-3|NA|TRBV20-1|few
TGCAGTGCTAGTAAGGACACGAGCACAGATACGCAGTATTTT
CSASKDTSTDTQYF
>TRBJ2-7|NA|TRBV27|NA
TGTGCCAGCGGCTACTTTGGCTCCTACGAGCAGTACTTC
CASGYFGSYEQYF
>TRBJ2-3|NA|TRBV29-1|few
TGCAGCGTGGGTCCTTACCGCACAGATACGCAGTATTTT
CSVGPYRTDTQYF